Sequencing of this TCR beta chain was carried out in a study of graft-versus-host responses after intestinal transplantation. Study at large: As for transplant type, recipients had multivisceral, liver-intestinal, or isolated intestinal grafts.

About this clone: Its antigen is unknown.

Whole-study findings and limits: Peak circulating GvH clone levels tracked with early post-transplant HvG declines.

This CDR3 comprises 18 residues. V lost 0 bases and J lost 0, with 16 bases in between. Germline CDR1 is SGDLS and CDR2 is YYNGEE. The repertoire was sequenced with immunoSEQ multiplex PCR; TCRdb's copy has only in-frame clones and lacks some. Of 80,000 to 90,000 clones listed, around 90% are singletons. The sequences come from unstimulated CD4+ T cells sorted from spleen or lymph node cells, collected before intestinal transplant. The sequence was obtained from a human donor who received an intestinal transplant. This rearrangement joins TRBV9 to TRBJ1-3; D unresolved. The CDR3 loop reads CASSVEPLLRVSGNTIYF. The CDR3 region has the DNA TGTGCCAGCAGCGTAGAACCTCTTTTGCGGGTCTCTGGAAACACCATATATTTT.